This note documents a single T cell receptor (beta chain) sequence. The target antigen is unknown. Assay: immunoSEQ multiplex PCR; the TCRdb copy retains only in-frame clones and omits some. The sample includes around 16,000 clones, 76% of them seen just once. This specimen belongs to a study of CD4 T cells in relation to SARS-CoV-2 and coronaviruses. Study-level background: TCR beta CDR3s were sequenced after roughly nine-day antigen culture of PBMCs. Controls used an HIV-1 Nef peptide pool or no peptide.

Before the COVID-19 pandemic, during about 2011-2019, CD4+ T cells were taken from unexposed donors. The cells were cultured for about ten days before CD4+ T cells were isolated. As cell numbers allowed, unexposed-donor CD4+ T cells faced SARS-CoV-2 S/N and four cold-coronavirus spikes. From germline, CDR1 is KGHDR and CDR2 SFDVKD. V was cut by 4 bases and J by 7 bases, with 12 bases left in between. The CDR3 is 13 residues long. The clonotype was recovered from a human donor in good health. The specimen was CD4+ T cells from PBMCs, cultured in vitro. The V and J genes are TRBV24-1 and TRBJ1-1, with no clear D. The CDR3 nucleotides read TGTGCCACCAGTGACCCACCGGGGAATGAAGCTTTCTTT. Protein: CATSDPPGNEAFF.